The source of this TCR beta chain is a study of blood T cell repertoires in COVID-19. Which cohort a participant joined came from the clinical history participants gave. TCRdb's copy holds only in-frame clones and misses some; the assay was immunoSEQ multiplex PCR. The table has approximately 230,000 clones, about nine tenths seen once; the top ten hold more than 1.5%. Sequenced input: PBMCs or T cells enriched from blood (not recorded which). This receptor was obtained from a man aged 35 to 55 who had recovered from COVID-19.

The CDR3 DNA is TGTGCCAGCAGCCCAAAGGGGGACAGGGGGCCTAATGAAAAACTGTTTTTT. It yields the protein CASSPKGDRGPNEKLFF. This chain joins TRBV7-2 and TRBJ1-4; 12 bases match TRBD1. This CDR3 is built from 17 residues. Germline CDR1 reads SGHTA; CDR2 reads FQGNSA. V was clipped by 5 bases and J by 3 bases; unmatched bases: 7.